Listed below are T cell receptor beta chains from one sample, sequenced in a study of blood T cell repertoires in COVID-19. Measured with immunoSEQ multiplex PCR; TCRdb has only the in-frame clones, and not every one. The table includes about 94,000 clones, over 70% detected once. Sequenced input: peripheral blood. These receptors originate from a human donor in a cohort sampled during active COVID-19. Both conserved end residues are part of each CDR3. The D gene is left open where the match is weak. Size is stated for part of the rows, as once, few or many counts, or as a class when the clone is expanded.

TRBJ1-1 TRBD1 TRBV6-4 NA CASSPSDRGVAFF TGTGCCAGCAGTCCTAGCGACAGGGGAGTTGCTTTCTTT
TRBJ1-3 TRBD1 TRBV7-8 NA CASSVTGSGNTIYF TGTGCCAGCAGCGTGACAGGGTCTGGAAACACCATATATTTT
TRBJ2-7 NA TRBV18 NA CASSPPRYRTEHYEQYF TGTGCCAGCTCACCACCCCGCTACCGGACAGAGCACTACGAGCAGTACTTC
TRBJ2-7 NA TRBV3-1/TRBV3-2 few CASSQTGSSYEQYF TGTGCCAGCAGCCAAACCGGGAGCTCCTACGAGCAGTACTTC
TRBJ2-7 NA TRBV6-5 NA CASRGGFGSYEQYF TGTGCCAGCAGGGGGGGATTTGGGTCCTACGAGCAGTACTTC
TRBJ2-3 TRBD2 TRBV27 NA CASSLFSGGTQYF TGTGCCAGCAGTTTATTTTCGGGGGGTACGCAGTATTTT
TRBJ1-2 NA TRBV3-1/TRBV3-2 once CASSQGAGRGGYTF TGTGCCAGCAGCCAAGGAGCAGGGAGGGGTGGCTACACCTTC
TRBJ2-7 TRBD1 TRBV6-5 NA CASSWDRGEQYF TGTGCCAGCAGCTGGGACAGAGGAGAGCAGTACTTC
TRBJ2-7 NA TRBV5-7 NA CASSPAQRLRTYEQYF TGTGCCAGCAGCCCCGCCCAACGATTGCGAACCTACGAGCAGTACTTC
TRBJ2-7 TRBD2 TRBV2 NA CASTREVGDEQYF TGTGCCAGCACGCGGGAGGTGGGTGACGAGCAGTACTTC
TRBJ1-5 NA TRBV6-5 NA CASSYSQGSNQPQHF TGTGCCAGCAGTTACTCCCAGGGTAGCAATCAGCCCCAGCATTTT
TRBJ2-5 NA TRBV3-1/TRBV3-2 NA CASSQDVAVFTQYF TGTGCCAGCAGCCAAGACGTAGCGGTATTCACCCAGTACTTC
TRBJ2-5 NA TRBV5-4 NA CASSQRTPGETQYF TGTGCCAGCAGCCAAAGGACACCAGGAGAGACCCAGTACTTC
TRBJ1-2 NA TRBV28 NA CASRGGGYGYTF TGTGCCAGCCGGGGTGGTGGCTATGGCTACACCTTC
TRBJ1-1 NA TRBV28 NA CASSFPGGEGTEAFF TGTGCCAGCAGTTTTCCCGGGGGGGAGGGGACTGAAGCTTTCTTT
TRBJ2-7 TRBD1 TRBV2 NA CASRWGQGGEQYF TGTGCCAGCAGATGGGGACAGGGGGGCGAGCAGTACTTC
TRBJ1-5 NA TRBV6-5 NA CASSGDGNQPQHF TGTGCCAGCTCCGGGGATGGGAATCAGCCCCAGCATTTT
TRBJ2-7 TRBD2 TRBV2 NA CASKADRTSGPGRYEQYF TGTGCCAGCAAGGCGGATAGGACTAGCGGGCCGGGTCGCTACGAGCAGTACTTC
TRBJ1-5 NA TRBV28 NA CASSLMGTGSNQPQHF TGTGCCAGCAGTTTAATGGGCACAGGTAGCAATCAGCCCCAGCATTTT
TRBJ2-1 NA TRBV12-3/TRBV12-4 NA CASSLYHEQFF TGTGCCAGCAGTTTATATCATGAGCAGTTCTTC
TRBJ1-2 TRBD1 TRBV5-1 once CASRTGGFSGYTF TGCGCCAGCAGGACAGGGGGCTTTTCTGGCTACACCTTC
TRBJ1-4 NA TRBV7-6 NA CASSRKGRGFNEKLFF TGTGCCAGCAGCCGCAAAGGTAGGGGTTTTAATGAAAAACTGTTTTTT
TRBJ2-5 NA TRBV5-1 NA CASSLAAGRETQYF TGCGCCAGCAGCTTGGCGGCAGGGCGAGAGACCCAGTACTTC
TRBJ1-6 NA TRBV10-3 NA CAIRRDRNNSPLHF TGTGCCATCAGGAGAGACAGAAATAATTCACCCCTCCACTTT
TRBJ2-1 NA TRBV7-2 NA CASSPRTTSYNEQFF TGTGCCAGCAGCCCCAGGACTACCTCCTACAATGAGCAGTTCTTC
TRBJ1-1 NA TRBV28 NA CASTRPGGHEAFF TGTGCCAGCACCCGACCGGGCGGGCACGAAGCTTTCTTT
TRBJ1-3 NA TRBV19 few CASSMDRDSGNTIYF TGTGCCAGTAGTATGGACAGAGACTCTGGAAACACCATATATTTT